A single T cell receptor (beta chain) is shown here with its context. Its antigen remains unidentified. This sample is part of a study of immune heterogeneity within non-small cell lung tumors. General observations from the study: Clonality of local T cells correlated moderately but significantly with local tumor mutational burden (R about 0.34). The study found high-frequency T-cell receptor beta clonotypes largely distinct between individual patients.

Bulk tumor genomic DNA served as template, at approximately 580 ng per sample. The authors collected several far-apart biopsies from each primary tumor during surgery. Those enrolled were patients newly diagnosed with untreated non-small cell lung cancer and undergoing curative surgery. The TCR beta CDR3 region was amplified by multiplex PCR employing 32 V and 13 J primers. One entry per CDR3 protein, called by TCRdb with MiXCR from the multiplex PCR reads. The sample contains roughly 10,000 distinct CDR3 sequences, 15% to 25% of which appear only once. After removal of 7 bases from V and 4 bases from J, the junction contained 6 bases not matched to a gene. CDR3 length equals 14 residues. Germline CDR1 reads SNHLY; CDR2 reads FYNNEI.

This sequence originates from a man between 60 and 75 years old with non-small cell lung cancer. Source material: lung tumor tissue. The chain couples TRBV2 to TRBJ2-7, with 11 bases identical to TRBD1. Written as DNA, the CDR3 is TGTGCCAGCATGGGGGGACAGGGGGGATACGAGCAGTACTTC. Its translation: CASMGGQGGYEQYF.